The 26 T cell receptor beta chains below all came from one sample that was sequenced in a study of metastatic and nonmetastatic thyroid tumors. Every patient underwent thyroid surgery untreated. TCRdb re-clonotyped the PCR reads via MiXCR. Of tens of thousands of clones listed, around 43% are singletons. Sequencing was done on a sample of tumor tissue. The receptor source for this set is a male donor with papillary thyroid cancer or a benign thyroid nodule (not recorded which). Some clones in this sample may be carry-over from other donors' samples.

The V and J genes are TRBV5-6 and TRBJ1-1; TRBD1 is a possible D gene (5 bases). In germline, CDR1 is SGHDT, CDR2 YYEEEE. CDR3 size: 16 residues. V lost 9 bases and J 0 bases, leaving 21 bases between the germline ends. In nucleotides, the CDR3 is TGTGCCACCCTGTCCGGGGGGTTGAGCATGAACACTGAAGCTTTCTTT. Protein sequence: CATLSGGLSMNTEAFF.

This clone was observed once. This chain connects TRBV24-1 to TRBJ2-3; 10 bases are shared with TRBD2. Germline trimming cut 9 bases from V and 3 bases from J; bases unmatched to any gene: 23. The germline V gene has CDR1 KGHDR and CDR2 SFDVKD. CDR3 size: 20 residues. The CDR3 region is CATLSVSSDLLAGTTDTQYF. The CDR3 nucleotides read TGTGCCACCTTATCGGTCTCATCCGACCTACTAGCGGGGACGACAGATACGCAGTATTTT.

The chain recombines TRBV19 with TRBJ1-2; TRBD1 aligns across 10 bases. This CDR3 comprises 16 residues. Germline trimming cut 5 bases from V and 3 bases from J; bases unmatched to any gene: 9. Germline lookup yields CDR1 LNHDA and CDR2 SQIVND (reference sequence). CDR3 DNA sequence: TGTGCCAGTAGTGTCAGACAGGGGGCTGTTGACTATGGCTACACCTTC. Translation gives CASSVRQGAVDYGYTF.

The chain joins TRBV12-3 or TRBV12-4 to TRBJ2-7, with 9 bases lining up with TRBD2. The trim removed 4 bases at V and 4 bases at J, leaving 5 bases unmatched. The CDR3 is made up of 14 amino acids. CDR3 sequence: CASSSRGLAYEQYF. The CDR3 coding sequence is TGTGCCAGCAGTTCCCGGGGACTAGCTTACGAGCAGTACTTC.

The chain combines TRBV4-1 with TRBJ1-5, with D perhaps TRBD1 (5 bases). V was cut by 1 base and J by 0 bases, with 10 bases left in between. The CDR3 length is 16 residues. Per germline, CDR1 MGHRA and CDR2 YSYEKL. Here the CDR3 reads CASSQAGDVSNQPQHF. Here the CDR3 DNA reads TGCGCCAGCAGCCAAGCCGGGGACGTTAGCAATCAGCCCCAGCATTTT.

The chain is built from TRBV20-1 and TRBJ2-7; D is possibly TRBD1 or TRBD2 (6 bases each). Trimming removed 1 base from V and 4 bases from J, with 17 bases in between. The CDR3 consists of 15 residues. Germline loops: CDR1 DFQATT, CDR2 SNEGSKA (reference sequence). CDR3 sequence: CSARGGARGFYEQYF. CDR3 nucleotides: TGCAGTGCTAGAGGGGGGGCCCGGGGGTTTTACGAGCAGTACTTC.

The chain couples TRBV9 to TRBJ2-1; D may be TRBD2 (5 bases). CDR3 length: 14 amino acids. Trimming pared 3 bases from V and 6 bases from J, leaving 13 bases between. Germline V lookup: CDR1 SGDLS, CDR2 YYNGEE. In nucleotides, the CDR3 is TGTGCCAGCAGCGGCGATGGGGAGAGCAATGAGCAGTTCTTC. Its translation is CASSGDGESNEQFF.

The rearrangement uses TRBV27 and TRBJ2-3; TRBD2 agrees at 7 bases. The CDR3 is 16 amino acids. Germline V gene data show CDR1 as MNHEY and CDR2 as SMNVEV (reference sequence). V shed 6 bases and J 1 base; nucleotides not matched to a gene: 10. CDR3 sequence (DNA): TGTGCCAGCAGCCGCCTGGGGGGGACCCGCACAGATACGCAGTATTTT. Its protein is CASSRLGGTRTDTQYF.

This clone was found a few times. This chain joins TRBV6-1 and TRBJ2-6, with a possible D match to TRBD2 (6 bases). V lost 1 base and J lost 13, with 17 bases in between. Germline CDR1 is MNHNS and CDR2 is SASEGT. The CDR3 is made up of 15 amino acids. CDR3 sequence reads: CASSEGGVGAGVLTF. The CDR3 DNA follows: TGTGCCAGCAGTGAAGGCGGGGTTGGTGCAGGGGTCCTGACTTTC.

This clone appeared a few times. The chain joins TRBV12-3 or TRBV12-4 to TRBJ2-3; no clear D gene. The CDR3 is 12 residues long. V shed 3 bases and J shed 1 base, with 2 bases lying between them. CDR3 nucleotide sequence: TGTGCCAGCAGTTTTCGCACAGATACGCAGTATTTT. Translated: CASSFRTDTQYF.

The chain carries TRBV2 and TRBJ1-2, with TRBD1 matching over 12 bases. V was clipped by 4 bases and J by 7 bases; unmatched bases: 4. The CDR3 sequence is 14 residues long. The germline V gene encodes CDR1 SNHLY and CDR2 FYNNEI. The CDR3 here is CASSGDRGRSGYTF. CDR3 DNA: TGTGCCAGCAGTGGGGACAGGGGGCGGTCTGGCTACACCTTC.

The gene calls are TRBV4-1 and TRBJ2-4, with 9 bases that match TRBD1. CDR3 size: 16 residues. Germline V gene lookup returns CDR1 MGHRA and CDR2 YSYEKL. V lost 0 bases and J lost 6; bases outside the gene matches: 6. The DNA for the CDR3 is TGCGCCAGCAGCCAAGATCCTCCGGGACAGGGAAACATTCAGTACTTC. This translates into CASSQDPPGQGNIQYF.

The chain has TRBV11-1 and TRBJ2-7; a possible D gene is TRBD1 (6 bases). V lost 8 bases to trimming and J lost 2 bases, with 13 bases between them. Germline-derived CDR1 and CDR2 are SGHAT and FQDESV (reference sequence). The CDR3 covers 13 residues. CDR3 nucleotide sequence: TGTGCCAGCGGTAAGGCAGGGGCCTACGAGCAGTACTTC. It is translated as CASGKAGAYEQYF.

The chain carries TRBV24-1 and TRBJ2-5; D gene uncertain. Germline loops: CDR1 KGHDR, CDR2 SFDVKD. The V end lost 4 bases, the J end lost 5 bases, and 7 bases lay between the germline ends. The length of the CDR3 is 12 residues. The CDR3 nucleotides read TGTGCCACCAGTGACCCGAGCGAGACCCAGTACTTC. Protein product: CATSDPSETQYF.

The rearrangement links TRBV11-3 to TRBJ2-3, with 9 bases that match TRBD2. After removal of 7 bases from V and 7 bases from J, the junction contained 9 bases not matched to a gene. Per the germline V gene, CDR1 is SGHNT and CDR2 is YENEEA. The CDR3 loop spans 14 amino acids. For the CDR3, the DNA is TGTGCCAGCACCTGGAGCGGGAGGCCCAATACGCAGTATTTT. Residues: CASTWSGRPNTQYF. Full variable domain (outside the CDR3, taken from reference TRBV11-3 and TRBJ2-3): EAGVVQSPRYKIIEKKQPVAFWCNPISGHNTLYWYLQNLGQGPELLIRYENEEAVDDSQLPKDRFSAERLKGVDSTLKIQPAELGDSAVYLCASTWSGRPNTQYFGPGTRLTVL.

The V and J genes are TRBV12-3 or TRBV12-4 and TRBJ2-7, with D perhaps TRBD1 or TRBD2 (5 bases each). Trimming cost V 2 bases and J 0 bases, with 14 bases left between them. The CDR3 is 16 amino acids. The CDR3 spells CASSLNRGSSSYEQYF. CDR3 nucleotides: TGTGCCAGCAGTTTAAACCGGGGCTCTAGCTCCTACGAGCAGTACTTC.

The chain joins TRBV5-1 to TRBJ1-2, with D perhaps matching TRBD1 (5 bases). This CDR3 comprises 15 residues. Per the germline V gene, CDR1 is SGHRS and CDR2 is YFSETQ. Trimming stripped 0 bases from V and 3 bases from J, with 12 bases between. The CDR3 nucleotides read TGCGCCAGCAGCTTGGAAGGGGATCCTCACTATGGCTACACCTTC. This codes for CASSLEGDPHYGYTF.

This clone was observed a few times. The genes are TRBV6-1 and TRBJ2-1; tentatively, D is TRBD1 (5 bases). This CDR3 comprises 12 residues. The germline gives CDR1 MNHNS, CDR2 SASEGT. Trimming took 10 bases from V and 4 from J, leaving 11 bases between them. The CDR3 nucleotides read TGTGCCACCACTCGACAGTACAATGAGCAGTTCTTC. Protein product: CATTRQYNEQFF.

This clone was counted only a few times. The chain couples TRBV15 to TRBJ2-7, with a possible D match to TRBD1 (5 bases). The CDR3 consists of 15 residues. Germline V gives CDR1 LNHNV, CDR2 YYDKDF (reference sequence). V dropped 3 bases and J dropped 0 bases, with 12 bases sitting between them. The CDR3 DNA reads as TGTGCCACCAGCAGGGGGCCACCTTTCTCCTACGAGCAGTACTTC. Protein: CATSRGPPFSYEQYF.

To note about this clone: The junction differs from germline at one of its ends, possibly a read error. This chain uses TRBV3-1 with TRBJ2-1; 8 bases align to TRBD2. This CDR3 is built from 17 residues. CDR1 LGHDT and CDR2 YNNKEL come from the germline V gene (reference sequence). The CDR3 loop is CASSQDPIAGSGNEHFF. The CDR3 DNA reads TGTGCCAGCAGCCAAGATCCCATAGCGGGATCAGGAAATGAGCACTTCTTC.

This clone was detected only a few times. The rearrangement joins TRBV6-1 to TRBJ1-3; no clear D. With 8 bases removed from V and 0 bases from J, the gap between germline ends came to 8 bases. This CDR3 has 13 residues. Looked up from germline, CDR1 is MNHNS and CDR2 is SASEGT. CDR3: CASLPNSGNTIYF. As DNA, the CDR3 is TGTGCCAGCTTGCCGAACTCTGGAAACACCATATATTTT.

This clone was counted between two and nine times. This chain joins TRBV9 and TRBJ2-1; D unresolved. The length of the CDR3 is 16 residues. CDR1 and CDR2 from the germline V gene are SGDLS and YYNGEE. V dropped 0 bases and J dropped 5 bases, with 15 bases sitting between them. The CDR3 region has the DNA TGTGCCAGCAGCGTAGCGGCTACCACGACTGACAATGAGCAGTTCTTC. This codes for CASSVAATTTDNEQFF.

Only a few counts were recorded for this clone. The rearrangement links TRBV4-2 to TRBJ2-7; TRBD2 agrees at 10 bases. Trimming removed 0 bases from V and 4 bases from J; junction bases left unmatched: 3. This CDR3 has 15 residues. Germline V gives CDR1 LGHNA, CDR2 YNFKEQ. CDR3 nucleotides: TGTGCCAGCAGCCAAGAACTAGCGGGATGGTACGAGCAGTACTTC. It encodes CASSQELAGWYEQYF.

The table lists this clone with a few counts. V usage is TRBV19 and J usage is TRBJ2-7, with D possibly matching TRBD1 (5 bases). CDR1 and CDR2 from the germline V gene are LNHDA and SQIVND (reference sequence). Trimming pared 5 bases from V and 1 base from J, leaving 15 bases between. This CDR3 spans 15 amino acids. The CDR3 sequence is CASSRSGMGSYEQYF. The CDR3 region has the DNA TGTGCCAGTAGTCGGTCAGGGATGGGGTCCTACGAGCAGTACTTC. Based on the CDR3 plus reference TRBV19 and TRBJ2-7, the full variable domain is DGGITQSPKYLFRKEGQNVTLSCEQNLNHDAMYWYRQDPGQGLRLIYYSQIVNDFQKGDIAEGYSVSREKKESFPLTVTSAQKNPTAFYLCASSRSGMGSYEQYFGPGTRLTVT.

In its sample, this clone was seen a few times. This chain uses TRBV19 with TRBJ2-7, with 7 bases identical to TRBD2. After removal of 2 bases from V and 5 bases from J, the junction contained 3 bases not matched to a gene. Germline CDR1 and CDR2: LNHDA and SQIVND (reference sequence). This CDR3 spans 13 amino acids. Written as DNA, the CDR3 is TGTGCCAGTAGTATACGAGCGGGGAACGAGCAGTACTTC. This codes for CASSIRAGNEQYF.

This clone turned up a few times. The V and J genes are TRBV28 and TRBJ2-1; no firm D call. CDR1 is MDHEN, CDR2 SYDVKM, per germline. V was trimmed by 2 bases and J by 0 bases, leaving 17 bases between them. The CDR3 contains 18 residues. The CDR3 sequence: CASSLRDFGESSYNEQFF. The DNA of the CDR3 is TGTGCCAGCAGTTTAAGGGATTTTGGAGAAAGCTCCTACAATGAGCAGTTCTTC.